One sample yielded the 30 T cell receptor beta chains listed below, sequenced in a study of identical twins. Via MiXCR, TCRdb re-called the 5' RACE reads, giving one row per CDR3 protein. The sample consists of some 230,000 distinct CDR3 sequences, around 6.5% of them appearing once. This sample also belongs to another study, concerning T cells expressing NK-cell markers.

The sequenced sample consisted of CD8+ T cells sorted from blood. The receptors come from a woman between 18 and 30 years old in good health.

The table lists this clonotype with a count of one. The rearrangement joins TRBV6-5 to TRBJ1-1; D remains unclear. The CDR3 has 15 amino acids. The V end lost 0 bases, the J end lost 1 base, and 9 bases lay between the germline ends. The V gene's germline CDR1 is MNHEY and CDR2 SVGAGI. The CDR3 region has the DNA TGTGCCAGCAGTTACTCGTACCCCGAGAACACTGAAGCTTTCTTT. Translated, it gives CASSYSYPENTEAFF.

In this sample, this clonotype turned up many times. The chain links TRBV27 to TRBJ2-3; 7 bases match TRBD1. With V trimmed by 3 bases and J by 4 bases, 10 bases remained unmatched. Germline V CDR1 and CDR2: MNHEY, SMNVEV (reference sequence). The length of the CDR3 is 16 residues. The CDR3: CASSLMGTVGPDTQYF. As DNA, the CDR3 is TGTGCCAGCAGTTTGATGGGGACAGTGGGGCCAGATACGCAGTATTTT.

This chain connects TRBV12-5 to TRBJ2-1, with D possibly being TRBD1 or TRBD2 (5 bases each). Germline-derived CDR1 and CDR2 are LGHNT and FRNRAP. CDR3 length: 16 amino acids. Between the trimmed V and J ends, which lost 5 bases and 1 base, there was a span of 15 bases. The CDR3 loop reads CASGPPTGPSYNEQFF. In nucleotides, the CDR3 is TGTGCTAGTGGTCCTCCAACGGGACCTTCCTACAATGAGCAGTTCTTC.

This clonotype was counted a few times. The rearrangement joins TRBV12-3 or TRBV12-4 to TRBJ1-5; D unresolved. The CDR3 consists of 14 residues. The ends were cut back, 1 base at V and 2 bases at J, with 6 bases in the middle. This CDR3 reads CASSLVEGNQPQHF. CDR3 nucleotides: TGTGCCAGCAGTTTAGTCGAAGGCAATCAGCCCCAGCATTTT.

This sequence joins TRBV4-3 and TRBJ1-1; weak D call: TRBD1 (6 bases). The V gene's germline CDR1 is LGHNA and CDR2 YSLEER. The CDR3 spans 16 residues. Trimming took 0 bases from V and 0 from J, leaving 11 bases between them. The CDR3 region has the DNA TGCGCCAGCAGCCAAGATTGGACAGCCATGAACACTGAAGCTTTCTTT. It specifies CASSQDWTAMNTEAFF.

This clonotype turned up a few times. This chain uses TRBV7-8 with TRBJ1-1; no clear D gene. Germline V gene sequence: CDR1 SGHVS, CDR2 FQNEAQ. V lost 2 bases to trimming and J lost 4 bases, with 23 bases between them. CDR3 size: 18 residues. CDR3 region: CASSLFIRTGDGGTEAFF. CDR3 bases: TGTGCCAGCAGCTTATTTATTAGGACGGGCGACGGCGGCACTGAAGCTTTCTTT.

This chain links TRBV7-2 with TRBJ2-7; D is unclear. The CDR3 runs 13 residues. The germline CDR1 and CDR2 sequences are SGHTA and FQGNSA. Trimming cost V 4 bases and J 2 bases, with 9 bases left between them. CDR3 bases: TGTGCCAGCAGCTCCCTGGGGACCTACGAGCAGTACTTC. It is translated as CASSSLGTYEQYF.

This clonotype has more than one count but fewer than ten. The rearrangement uses TRBV30 and TRBJ2-7; D gene unclear. Germline V gene data show CDR1 as GTSNPN and CDR2 as SVGIG (reference sequence). V was pared by 1 base and J by 3 bases, with 10 bases between. The CDR3 has 13 amino acids. The CDR3 DNA reads TGTGCCTGGAGTGGGGGTGACGGCTACGAGCAGTACTTC. This gives the protein CAWSGGDGYEQYF.

This clonotype was found a few times. The CDR3 DNA reads TGTGCCAGTAGTATAGGAAAGGGGAGGGGCCTCAATGAGCAGTTCTTC. Protein: CASSIGKGRGLNEQFF. This chain joins TRBV19 and TRBJ2-1, with 7 bases lining up with TRBD2. The germline V gene encodes CDR1 LNHDA and CDR2 SQIVND (reference sequence). The CDR3 has 16 amino acids. V lost 1 base to trimming and J lost 6 bases; unmatched junction nucleotides: 9.

This clonotype was seen more than once but under ten times. The chain couples TRBV20-1 to TRBJ2-2; 9 positions match TRBD1. Germline V CDR1 and CDR2: DFQATT, SNEGSKA (reference sequence). The trim removed 5 bases at V and 1 base at J, leaving 11 bases unmatched. This CDR3 has 17 residues. The CDR3 protein is CSARDRVKEKNTGELFF. The CDR3 DNA follows: TGCAGTGCTCGGGACAGGGTTAAAGAGAAGAACACCGGGGAGCTGTTTTTT.

This clonotype has ten or more counts. The rearrangement uses TRBV5-1 and TRBJ2-3; 10 bases map to TRBD1. Per germline, CDR1 SGHRS and CDR2 YFSETQ. Germline trimming cut 4 bases from V and 0 bases from J; bases unmatched to any gene: 11. This CDR3 comprises 18 residues. CDR3 residues: CASSLEGQGIPSTDTQYF. The CDR3 coding sequence is TGCGCCAGCAGCCTGGAGGGACAGGGGATTCCTAGCACAGATACGCAGTATTTT.

This clonotype was counted at least ten times. This CDR3 is CATGLADYNEQFF. CDR3 DNA sequence: TGTGCCACGGGACTAGCGGACTACAATGAGCAGTTCTTC. This chain links TRBV10-3 with TRBJ2-1; 11 positions agree with TRBD2. V was pared by 10 bases and J by 3 bases, with 2 bases of the junction left unmatched. The CDR3 runs 13 residues. Per the germline V gene, CDR1 is ENHRY and CDR2 is SYGVKD.

This clonotype was observed a handful of times. Relative to the germline gene, one junction end is altered; a read error may explain this. For the CDR3, the DNA is TGCGCCAGCAGCTTAGACAGGGCGCGGGAAGCTTTCTTT. Translating it yields CASSLDRAREAFF. The chain has TRBV7-9 and TRBJ1-1; 7 bases map to TRBD1. The germline CDR1 and CDR2 sequences are SEHNR and FQNEAQ (reference sequence). The CDR3 runs 13 residues.

The gene calls are TRBV27 and TRBJ2-1; no reliable D call. This CDR3 has 14 amino acids. The germline V and J ends were trimmed by 8 bases and 0 bases, with 11 bases remaining between them. Germline V lookup: CDR1 MNHEY, CDR2 SMNVEV (reference sequence). The CDR3 here is CASHRTSSYNEQFF. The CDR3 DNA sequence: TGTGCCAGCCACCGGACGAGCTCCTACAATGAGCAGTTCTTC.

This clonotype was picked up a small number of times. As DNA, the CDR3 is TGTGCCAGCAGCCAAGAAGGGACCACGAATTACAATGAGCAGTTCTTC. Translating it yields CASSQEGTTNYNEQFF. The gene calls are TRBV4-2 and TRBJ2-1; D is perhaps TRBD1 or TRBD2 (5 bases each). Germline V gene sequence: CDR1 LGHNA, CDR2 YNFKEQ. The CDR3 contains 16 residues. V gave up 0 bases and J gave up 4 bases, with 13 bases separating them.

This clonotype showed up just a few times. The rearrangement links TRBV20-1 to TRBJ2-3; no reliable D call. V was pared by 0 bases and J by 10 bases, with 8 bases between. The CDR3 totals 11 residues. CDR1 is DFQATT and CDR2 is SNEGSKA in the germline V gene (reference sequence). CDR3 amino acids: CSARDGAPQYF. The CDR3, as DNA: TGCAGTGCTAGAGATGGTGCTCCGCAGTATTTT.

This clonotype has more than one count but fewer than ten. The V call is TRBV6-2 or TRBV6-3, the J call TRBJ2-1; no clear D gene. Deletions cut 4 bases from V and 2 bases from J, with 9 bases between. Germline V CDR1 and CDR2: MNHEY, SVGEGT. The CDR3 length is 14 residues. The CDR3 here is CASSSRTTYNEQFF. CDR3 bases: TGTGCCAGCAGTTCCCGGACCACCTACAATGAGCAGTTCTTC.

This chain joins TRBV21-1 and TRBJ2-3. TRBV21-1 is listed as a pseudogene. This CDR3 has 13 amino acids. Here the CDR3 reads CASSYANTDTQYF. CDR3 in DNA: TGTGCCAGCAGTTACGCCAATACAGATACGCAGTATTTT.

This clonotype showed up just a few times. CDR3 sequence (DNA): TGTGCCAGCAGCCCCAGGGTCAGCGAGCAGTACTTC. It codes for CASSPRVSEQYF. The chain has TRBV7-8 and TRBJ2-7, with D tentatively TRBD1 (5 bases). V was trimmed by 5 bases and J by 6 bases, leaving 11 bases between them. There are 12 residues in the CDR3. Germline CDR1 is SGHVS and CDR2 is FQNEAQ.

J is TRBJ2-5 and V is TRBV13, with TRBD2 matching over 9 bases. CDR1 PRHDT and CDR2 FYEKMQ come from the germline V gene (reference sequence). Trimming at V came to 7 bases and at J to 4 bases, leaving 10 bases not matched to a gene. This CDR3 spans 15 amino acids. The CDR3 DNA sequence: TGTGCCAGCACGGCGGGTAGCGGGAGCAGAGAGACCCAGTACTTC. Protein: CASTAGSGSRETQYF.

The chain combines TRBV12-2 with TRBJ1-3. TRBV12-2 is flagged as a pseudogene. This CDR3 comprises 10 residues. The CDR3 coding sequence is TGTGCAAGTCTCCTTTTCACCATATATTTT. Amino acids: CASLLFTIYF.

This clonotype was seen a few times. The chain carries TRBV10-3 and TRBJ2-4; the D gene is possibly TRBD1 (6 bases). Germline CDR1 is ENHRY and CDR2 is SYGVKD. V was pared by 3 bases and J by 0 bases, with 15 bases between. The CDR3 spans 17 residues. This CDR3 reads CAISDNSRGSAKNIQYF. The CDR3 DNA reads TGTGCCATCAGTGACAATAGCAGGGGATCAGCCAAAAACATTCAGTACTTC.

This clonotype occurred a few times. The genes are TRBV7-9 and TRBJ2-5; 14 positions agree with TRBD2. Looked up from germline, CDR1 is SEHNR and CDR2 is FQNEAQ (reference sequence). V gave up 5 bases and J gave up 4 bases; unmatched junction bases: 3. CDR3 length: 15 amino acids. This chain's CDR3 is CASSLGTSGRETQYF. CDR3 nucleotides: TGTGCCAGCAGCCTGGGGACTAGCGGGAGAGAGACCCAGTACTTC.

The chain combines TRBV10-3 with TRBJ1-1; D remains ambiguous. The V gene lost 5 bases and the J gene lost 1 base, with 8 bases spanning the gap. Germline V CDR1 and CDR2: ENHRY, SYGVKD. CDR3 length: 13 amino acids. CDR3: CAISYIENTEAFF. The CDR3 DNA reads as TGTGCCATCAGTTACATAGAGAACACTGAAGCTTTCTTT.

This clonotype came up many times. The rearrangement links TRBV7-9 to TRBJ2-1; possible D gene TRBD2, 5 bases. Trimming pared 4 bases from V and 0 bases from J, leaving 10 bases between. The CDR3 runs to 15 residues. Per germline, CDR1 SEHNR and CDR2 FQNEAQ (reference sequence). DNA of the CDR3: TGTGCCAGCAGCTACCCTGGGAGCTCCTACAATGAGCAGTTCTTC. It encodes CASSYPGSSYNEQFF.

The rearrangement joins TRBV7-9 to TRBJ2-7, with D uncertain. Germline loops: CDR1 SEHNR, CDR2 FQNEAQ (reference sequence). Trimming removed 5 bases from V and 2 bases from J, with 10 bases in between. There are 13 residues in the CDR3. In DNA, the CDR3 is TGTGCCAGCAGCCCTACAGCCGCCTACGAGCAGTACTTC. Protein product: CASSPTAAYEQYF.

This clonotype was found many times. The V and J genes are TRBV6-1 and TRBJ2-5; possible D gene TRBD2, 5 bases. Deletions cut 2 bases from V and 13 bases from J, with 11 bases between. The germline CDR1 and CDR2 sequences are MNHNS and SASEGT. The CDR3 is 11 amino acids. The CDR3 coding sequence is TGTGCCAGCAGTGAACGGGGATTGTGGTACTTC. Its translation is CASSERGLWYF.

This chain links TRBV6-5 with TRBJ2-1; 13 nucleotides agree with TRBD2. CDR3 length equals 15 residues. V lost 2 bases to trimming and J lost 10 bases; unmatched junction nucleotides: 5. Germline V gene data show CDR1 as MNHEY and CDR2 as SVGAGI. CDR3 sequence reads: CASSYGGLAGYEQFF. The CDR3 DNA sequence: TGTGCCAGCAGTTACGGGGGACTAGCGGGGTACGAGCAGTTCTTC.

This clonotype appeared a few times. V gene TRBV7-9 combines with J gene TRBJ1-1; no firm D call. This CDR3 comprises 14 residues. Trimming pared 2 bases from V and 1 base from J, leaving 8 bases between. Germline CDR1 reads SEHNR; CDR2 reads FQNEAQ (reference sequence). The CDR3, as DNA: TGTGCCAGCAGCTTATTTGACAAGAACACTGAAGCTTTCTTT. Its protein product is CASSLFDKNTEAFF.

This clonotype appeared a few times. This chain connects TRBV28 to TRBJ2-6, with D possibly TRBD2 on 5 matching bases. V lost 5 bases and J lost 1, with 12 bases in between. Germline V CDR1 and CDR2: MDHEN, SYDVKM. The CDR3 covers 16 residues. CDR3 coding DNA: TGTGCCAGCAGTCCTGACTCGGGGTCTGGGGCCAACGTCCTGACTTTC. It codes for CASSPDSGSGANVLTF.